These T cell receptor beta chains were read from a single sample in a study of blood T cell repertoires in COVID-19. The method was immunoSEQ multiplex PCR; TCRdb's version includes in-frame clones alone and lacks a portion of them. The repertoire consists of around 84,000 clones, with about 73% occurring once and the leading ten covering over 5.5%. Sequenced input: peripheral blood. These receptors all come from a man aged 45-65 years with active or convalescent COVID-19. The conserved cysteine and the conserved F or W are not part of the CDR3 here. Clone size appears in some rows only: once, few, many, or a class for an expanded clone.

J,V,size,CDR3
TRBJ1-3,TRBV30,-,AWSTGTGNTIY
TRBJ2-7,TRBV5-1,-,ASSSPETGVSYEQY
TRBJ2-2,TRBV18,-,ASSLALAVNTGELF
TRBJ1-5,TRBV3-1/TRBV3-2,-,ASSQGRINQPQH
TRBJ2-5,TRBV5-6,-,ASSLGTGQETQY
TRBJ1-1,TRBV20-1,-,SASITGKNTEAF
TRBJ2-7,TRBV12-5,-,ASGLSGTGVREQY
TRBJ2-4,TRBV6-1,-,ASSEGRRTKNIQY
TRBJ2-2,TRBV6-5,-,ALSPRVGGELF
TRBJ2-5,TRBV7-2,-,ASSSRLGHETQY
TRBJ1-6,TRBV19,many,ASSIPGVLNSPLH
TRBJ1-2,TRBV9,-,ASSEETGGRRGYT
TRBJ2-7,TRBV5-5,-,ASSPAGGLSFYEQY
TRBJ1-6,TRBV28,few,ASSEAQGHNSPLH
TRBJ1-6,TRBV7-9,-,ASSADRGEVNSPLH
TRBJ2-1,TRBV5-1,-,ASSRLAGGRDEQF
TRBJ1-2,TRBV19,-,ASSIDPGTGYGYT
TRBJ2-7,TRBV7-2,few,ASSRDRVRREQY